This T cell receptor (beta chain) was recovered during a study of shared clonotypes between healthy human individuals (dated by TCRdb to 2020 to 2022). With regard to the full study: The cohort included a few men and a couple of women between 18 and 49 years of age. For each donor, CD4 naive and CD4 memory were each run on three plates, CD8 naive on two plates, and CD8 memory on one plate. Blood TCR repertoires of about 5 healthy adults were deeply sequenced to estimate repertoire size and the extent of clonotype sharing between individuals. Different laboratories and diverse techniques were used to prepare libraries and sequence TCR repertoires, to increase sequencing depth and limit assay-specific biases. Per donor, leukapheresis produced somewhere between about 0.94 and 9.5 billion PBMCs.

On this clone: The specificity of this receptor is unknown. Base qualities are missing; no much larger clone stands one base away.

The germline V gene encodes CDR1 MNHEY and CDR2 SMNVEV (reference sequence). V is shortened by 5 bases, J by 1 base, and the region joining them spans 9 bases. Taken from cysteine to phenylalanine, the CDR3 has 15 residues. Only the CDR3 region is kept as DNA, spanning 45 bases read in frame from base 1. Using the deep immunoSEQ assay, TCR CDR3 regions were amplified from genomic DNA by multiplex PCR. Extracted genomic DNA from each cell subset was distributed evenly across all wells of several immunoSEQ 96-well plates, and each plate was treated as a replicate. For sorted subsets, each replicate PCR was loaded with 150 to 250 ng genomic DNA, equivalent to 32,000 or so T cell genomes. Purified libraries were quantified with a Qubit 3.0 fluorometer, sized on a Bioanalyzer 2100, and re-quantified with the KAPA Library Quantification kit. A separate single-read 150-cycle Illumina NextSeq 550 flow cell was used to sequence each immunoSEQ 96-well plate. On the authors' methods: The immunoSEQ output contained only junctional sequences without quality scores, so filtering could not match that applied to full-length reads. Sequences were annotated with PyIR, a Python wrapper for IgBLAST v1.9, using IMGT germline references to assign V/J genes and CDR3. Reads were filtered out if the reads had weak V/J assignments (E-value above 1e-6), no CDR3, stop codons, out-of-frame junctions, or ambiguous translated residues. A V3J clonotype was defined by an identical inferred V gene, J gene, and CDR3 amino acid sequence. Percentage overlap between repertoires was computed as shared unique clonotypes divided by the size of the smaller repertoire. Richness of each repertoire was evaluated using RTK rarefaction, the Chao1 estimator, and Recon v2.1 estimates of unobserved clonotypes. For all TCRbeta clonotypes obtained by the gDNA method from a handful of donors, generation probabilities were computed with OLGA. TCRdb mirrors the immuneACCESS table, restricted to in-frame sequences. Some clones are absent from its copies; in checked studies, under half trace to an unresolved V gene, and the reason for the others is unknown. That table supplies the V and J calls and clone size; D and trimming were determined from the DNA. Counted in this sample were some 500,000 clones; almost 97% of them appeared once. The biggest ten clones account for about 0.064% of the sample.

Study-wide conclusions, independent of this receptor: Higher generation probabilities were observed for clonotypes shared by all four sorted-subset donors than for non-shared clonotypes. Pairwise subsampling led to the expectation that sequencing depth would affect the degree of clonotype sharing among donors. Naive subsets generally had larger estimated clonotype richness than memory subsets. Sharing across several donors was observed for around 5% of naive CD4, over 3% of naive CD8, over 2% of memory CD4, and approximately 0.41% of memory CD8 clonotypes. Incomplete sequencing was indicated by rarefaction of sorted-subset datasets, despite the large sequencing depth. Sampling was limited to blood, and TCR repertoires in tissue likely differ from TCR repertoires in blood. Because the study included only a small number of donors, the genetic and exposure-history diversity represented was limited.

Donors were healthy HIV-negative adults with no recently reported acute infections or vaccinations. Every donor was a Caucasian adult living in Nashville, Tennessee, USA. CD4+ T cells were enriched by magnetic negative selection; naive cells were then positively selected on CD45RA, and the negative fraction formed the memory subset. Blood was obtained by leukapheresis, after which PBMCs were separated by Ficoll-Histopaque density gradient centrifugation and cryopreserved in liquid nitrogen vapor phase. Purity and quantity of every magnetically sorted T cell population were checked by analytical flow cytometry. Genomic DNA was isolated from every sorted fraction and measured by UV absorbance on a Nanodrop 2000c.

The sequence joins TRBV27 to TRBJ2-6, with a weak D call of TRBD1 (6 bases match). The TCR sequence derives from a young woman in good health. Material for sequencing was naive CD4+ T cells sorted from blood. This sample's cell subset or site label indicates: CD45RA+ positively selected. The CDR3 has the sequence CASSKQGSGANVLTF. The sequence in DNA is TGTGCCAGCAGTAAACAGGGTTCTGGGGCCAACGTCCTGACTTTC.